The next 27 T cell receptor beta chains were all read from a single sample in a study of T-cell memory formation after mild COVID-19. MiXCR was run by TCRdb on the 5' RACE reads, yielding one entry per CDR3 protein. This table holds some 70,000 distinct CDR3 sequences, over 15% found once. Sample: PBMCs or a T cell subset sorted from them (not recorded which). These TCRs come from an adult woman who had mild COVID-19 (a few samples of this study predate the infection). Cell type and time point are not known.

This CDR3 is CASSHSSQGLAAYNEQFF. The CDR3 DNA follows: TGTGCCAGCAGCCATTCCTCTCAGGGACTAGCGGCCTACAATGAGCAGTTCTTC. The chain joins TRBV4-2 to TRBJ2-1, with 11 positions matching TRBD2. V shed 3 bases and J 2 bases; nucleotides not matched to a gene: 9. In germline, CDR1 is LGHNA, CDR2 YNFKEQ. This CDR3 has 18 amino acids.

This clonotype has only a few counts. The chain's CDR3 is CASSVGGQGAYEQYF. DNA of the CDR3: TGTGCCAGCAGCGTAGGCGGACAGGGGGCCTACGAGCAGTACTTC. The rearrangement uses TRBV7-6 and TRBJ2-7; 10 bases agree with TRBD1. CDR3 length: 15 residues. Losses at the gene ends were 5 bases for V and 2 bases for J; bases not matched to a gene: 6. The V gene's germline CDR1 is SGHVS and CDR2 FNYEAQ.

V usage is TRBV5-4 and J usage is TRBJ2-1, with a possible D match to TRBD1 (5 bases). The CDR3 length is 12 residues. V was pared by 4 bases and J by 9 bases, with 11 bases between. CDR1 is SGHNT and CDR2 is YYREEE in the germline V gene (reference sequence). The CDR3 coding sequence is TGTGCCAGCAGCCCGGTGGGGCTTGAGCAGTTCTTC. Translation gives CASSPVGLEQFF.

The DNA of the CDR3 is TGTGCCAGCAGTGATACAGGGGTCACTGAAGCTTTCTTT. Translated: CASSDTGVTEAFF. The gene calls are TRBV12-3 or TRBV12-4 and TRBJ1-1; 7 bases match TRBD1. J lost 4 bases, V lost 5 bases, and 4 bases had no gene match. This CDR3 has 13 amino acids.

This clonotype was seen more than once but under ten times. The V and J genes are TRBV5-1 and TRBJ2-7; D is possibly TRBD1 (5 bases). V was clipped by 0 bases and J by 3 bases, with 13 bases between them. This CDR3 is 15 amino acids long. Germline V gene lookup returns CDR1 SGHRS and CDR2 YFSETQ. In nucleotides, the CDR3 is TGCGCCAGCAGCTTGGACTGGGGCCAATACTACGAGCAGTACTTC. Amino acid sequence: CASSLDWGQYYEQYF.

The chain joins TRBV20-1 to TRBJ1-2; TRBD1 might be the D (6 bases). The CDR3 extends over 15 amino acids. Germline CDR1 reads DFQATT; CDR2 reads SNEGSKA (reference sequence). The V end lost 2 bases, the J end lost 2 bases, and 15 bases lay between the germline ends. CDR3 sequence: CSARPTGPSNYGYTF. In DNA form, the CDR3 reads TGCAGTGCTAGACCCACAGGGCCCTCCAACTATGGCTACACCTTC.

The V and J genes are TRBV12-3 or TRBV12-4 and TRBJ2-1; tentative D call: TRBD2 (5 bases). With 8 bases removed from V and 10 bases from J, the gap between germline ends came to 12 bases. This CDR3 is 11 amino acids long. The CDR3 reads CASALGVEQFF. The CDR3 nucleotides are TGTGCCAGCGCCCTGGGAGTAGAGCAGTTCTTC.

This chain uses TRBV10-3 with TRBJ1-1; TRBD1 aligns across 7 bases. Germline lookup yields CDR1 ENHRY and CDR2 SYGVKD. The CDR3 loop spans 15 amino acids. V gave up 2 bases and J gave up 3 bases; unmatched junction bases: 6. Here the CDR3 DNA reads TGTGCCATCAGTGAGGTCAGGGGGATGGACACTGAAGCTTTCTTT. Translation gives CAISEVRGMDTEAFF.

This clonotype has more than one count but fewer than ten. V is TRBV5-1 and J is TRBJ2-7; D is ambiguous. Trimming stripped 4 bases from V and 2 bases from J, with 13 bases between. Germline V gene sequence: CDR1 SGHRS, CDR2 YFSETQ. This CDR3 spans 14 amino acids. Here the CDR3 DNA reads TGCGCCAGCAGCCTTACGGGCGGCACCTACGAGCAGTACTTC. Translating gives CASSLTGGTYEQYF.

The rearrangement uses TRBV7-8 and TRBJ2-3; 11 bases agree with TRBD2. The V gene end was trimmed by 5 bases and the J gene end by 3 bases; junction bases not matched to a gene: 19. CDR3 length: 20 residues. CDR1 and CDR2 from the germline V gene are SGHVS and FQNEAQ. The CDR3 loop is CASSPSIGLAGGRITDTQYF. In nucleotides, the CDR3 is TGTGCCAGCAGCCCATCTATAGGGCTAGCGGGGGGTAGGATAACAGATACGCAGTATTTT.

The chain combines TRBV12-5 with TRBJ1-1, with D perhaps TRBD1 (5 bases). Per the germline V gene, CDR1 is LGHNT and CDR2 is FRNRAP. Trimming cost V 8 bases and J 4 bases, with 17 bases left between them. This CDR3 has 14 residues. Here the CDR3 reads CASSPGDSATEAFF. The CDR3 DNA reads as TGTGCTAGTTCACCAGGAGACAGCGCCACTGAAGCTTTCTTT.

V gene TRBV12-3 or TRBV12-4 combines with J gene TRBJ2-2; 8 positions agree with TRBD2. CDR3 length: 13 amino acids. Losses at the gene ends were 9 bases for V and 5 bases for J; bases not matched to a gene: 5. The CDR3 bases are TGTGCCAGTACGGGGGGGTGGACCGGGGAGCTGTTTTTT. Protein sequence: CASTGGWTGELFF.

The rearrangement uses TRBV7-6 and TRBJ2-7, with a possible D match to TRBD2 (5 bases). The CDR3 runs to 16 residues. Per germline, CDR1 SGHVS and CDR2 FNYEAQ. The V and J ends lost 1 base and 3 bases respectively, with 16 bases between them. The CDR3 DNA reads TGTGCCAGCAGCTTAGATCGGGGTGGAAACTTCTACGAGCAGTACTTC. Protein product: CASSLDRGGNFYEQYF.

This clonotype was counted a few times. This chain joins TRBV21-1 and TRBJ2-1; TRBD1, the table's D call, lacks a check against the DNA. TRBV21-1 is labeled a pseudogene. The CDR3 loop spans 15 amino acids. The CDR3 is CASSNPGQNNNEQFF. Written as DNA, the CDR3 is TGTGCCAGCAGCAACCCCGGACAGAACAACAATGAGCAGTTCTTC.

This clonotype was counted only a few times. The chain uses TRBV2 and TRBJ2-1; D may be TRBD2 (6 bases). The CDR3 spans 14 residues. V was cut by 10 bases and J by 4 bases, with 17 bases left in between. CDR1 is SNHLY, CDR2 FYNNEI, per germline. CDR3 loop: CAIKTRAEYNEQFF. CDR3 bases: TGTGCCATCAAGACTAGGGCAGAGTACAATGAGCAGTTCTTC.

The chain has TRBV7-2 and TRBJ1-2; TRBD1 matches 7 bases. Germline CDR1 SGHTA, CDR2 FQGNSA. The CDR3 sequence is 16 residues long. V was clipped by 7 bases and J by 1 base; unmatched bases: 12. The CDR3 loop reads CASNQPRDSYNYGYTF. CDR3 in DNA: TGTGCCAGCAACCAACCCCGGGACAGCTATAACTATGGCTACACCTTC. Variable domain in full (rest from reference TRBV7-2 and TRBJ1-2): GAGVSQSPSNKVTEKGKDVELRCDPISGHTALYWYRQSLGQGLEFLIYFQGNSAPDKSGLPSDRFSAERTGGSVSTLTIQRTQQEDSAVYLCASNQPRDSYNYGYTFGSGTRLTVV.

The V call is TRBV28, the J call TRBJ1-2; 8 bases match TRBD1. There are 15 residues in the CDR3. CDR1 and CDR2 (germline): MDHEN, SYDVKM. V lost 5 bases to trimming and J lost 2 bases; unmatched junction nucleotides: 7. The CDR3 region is CASSPFSGGNYGYTF. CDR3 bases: TGTGCCAGCAGTCCGTTCTCAGGGGGCAACTATGGCTACACCTTC.

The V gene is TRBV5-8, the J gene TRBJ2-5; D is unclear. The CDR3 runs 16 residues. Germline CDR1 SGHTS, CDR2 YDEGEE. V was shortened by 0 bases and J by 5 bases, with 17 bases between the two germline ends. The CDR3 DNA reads TGTGCCAGCAGCTTGGCCCCCCTACACCATTCCGAGACCCAGTACTTC. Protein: CASSLAPLHHSETQYF.

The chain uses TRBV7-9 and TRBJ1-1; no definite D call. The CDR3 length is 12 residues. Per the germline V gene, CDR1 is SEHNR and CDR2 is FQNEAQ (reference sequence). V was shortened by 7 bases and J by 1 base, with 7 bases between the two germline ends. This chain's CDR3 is CASTSGNTEAFF. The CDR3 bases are TGTGCCAGCACCTCGGGGAACACTGAAGCTTTCTTT.

CDR3 in amino acids: CASSQLSTGELFF. The CDR3 bases are TGTGCCAGCAGCCAGTTATCCACCGGGGAGCTGTTTTTT. The chain has TRBV14 and TRBJ2-2, with D unclear. V was shortened by 3 bases and J by 4 bases, with 6 bases between the two germline ends. CDR3 length equals 13 residues. CDR1 is SGHDN, CDR2 FVKESK, per germline.

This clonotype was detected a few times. CDR3 coding DNA: TGTGCCACCAGCGGGACACAAAACTATGGCTACACCTTC. Amino acid sequence: CATSGTQNYGYTF. The chain uses TRBV15 and TRBJ1-2, with D possibly TRBD1 on 6 matching bases. The CDR3 is 13 amino acids. V lost 5 bases to trimming and J lost 2 bases, with 9 bases between them. Germline CDR1 reads LNHNV; CDR2 reads YYDKDF (reference sequence).

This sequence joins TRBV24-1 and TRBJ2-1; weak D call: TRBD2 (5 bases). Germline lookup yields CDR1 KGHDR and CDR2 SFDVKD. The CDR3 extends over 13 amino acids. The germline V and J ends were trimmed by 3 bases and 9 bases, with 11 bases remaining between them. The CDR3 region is CATSDQNGGEQFF. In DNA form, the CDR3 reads TGTGCCACCAGTGATCAAAACGGAGGTGAGCAGTTCTTC.

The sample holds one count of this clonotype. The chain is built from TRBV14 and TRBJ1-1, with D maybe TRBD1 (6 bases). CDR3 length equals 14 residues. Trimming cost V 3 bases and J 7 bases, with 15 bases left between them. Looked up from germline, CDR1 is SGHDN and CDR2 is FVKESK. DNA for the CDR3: TGTGCCAGCAGCCACCTAATGGGGGCGGGTGAAGCTTTCTTT. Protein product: CASSHLMGAGEAFF.

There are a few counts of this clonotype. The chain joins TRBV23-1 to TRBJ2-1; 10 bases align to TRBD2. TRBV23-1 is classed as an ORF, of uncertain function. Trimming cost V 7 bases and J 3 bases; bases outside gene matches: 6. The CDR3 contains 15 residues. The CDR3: CASKRTSGYYNEQFF. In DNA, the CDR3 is TGCGCCAGCAAGAGGACTAGCGGCTACTACAATGAGCAGTTCTTC.

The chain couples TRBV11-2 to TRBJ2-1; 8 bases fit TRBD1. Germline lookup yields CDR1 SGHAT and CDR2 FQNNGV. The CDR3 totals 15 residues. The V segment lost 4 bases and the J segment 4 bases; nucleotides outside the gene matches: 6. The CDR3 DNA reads TGTGCCAGCAGCTACTGTCAGGGGGCGTACAATGAGCAGTTCTTC. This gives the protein CASSYCQGAYNEQFF.

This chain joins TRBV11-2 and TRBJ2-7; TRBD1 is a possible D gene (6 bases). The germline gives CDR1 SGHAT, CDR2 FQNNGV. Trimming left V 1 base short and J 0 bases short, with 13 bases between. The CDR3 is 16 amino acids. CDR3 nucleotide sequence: TGTGCCAGCAGCTTAGCCCCTGGGGGCGGCTCCTACGAGCAGTACTTC. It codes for CASSLAPGGGSYEQYF.

The CDR3 sequence is CASSQGPAYNEQFF. The CDR3 nucleotides are TGTGCCAGCAGCCAAGGTCCAGCATACAATGAGCAGTTCTTC. V usage is TRBV14 and J usage is TRBJ2-1, with D hard to call. CDR1 is SGHDN, CDR2 FVKESK, per germline. Trimming took 1 base from V and 4 from J, leaving 8 bases between them. This CDR3 comprises 14 residues.